This TCR beta chain comes out of a study of T-cell memory formation after mild COVID-19. Study conclusions and caveats: The study found contracting CD4+ clones mainly in CM and EM and contracting CD8+ clones in EMRA.

The V end lost 0 bases, the J end lost 7 bases, and 19 bases lay between the germline ends. The CDR3 is 16 residues long. The germline V gene has CDR1 SGHRS and CDR2 YFSETQ. TCRdb redid the calling of the 5' RACE reads with MiXCR, one entry per CDR3 protein. This table has 350,000 to 400,000 distinct CDR3 sequences, under 25% appearing once. As to this clonotype: Its antigen is unknown.

The clonotype was recovered from an adult woman who had mild COVID-19 (a few samples of this study predate the infection). Cell type and time point are not known. This chain links TRBV5-1 with TRBJ1-1, with D unresolved. What was sequenced was PBMCs or a T cell subset sorted from them (not recorded which). CDR3 region: CASSLEGGLTAGEAFF. CDR3 nucleotides: TGCGCCAGCAGCTTGGAAGGAGGGCTCACGGCGGGTGAAGCTTTCTTT.